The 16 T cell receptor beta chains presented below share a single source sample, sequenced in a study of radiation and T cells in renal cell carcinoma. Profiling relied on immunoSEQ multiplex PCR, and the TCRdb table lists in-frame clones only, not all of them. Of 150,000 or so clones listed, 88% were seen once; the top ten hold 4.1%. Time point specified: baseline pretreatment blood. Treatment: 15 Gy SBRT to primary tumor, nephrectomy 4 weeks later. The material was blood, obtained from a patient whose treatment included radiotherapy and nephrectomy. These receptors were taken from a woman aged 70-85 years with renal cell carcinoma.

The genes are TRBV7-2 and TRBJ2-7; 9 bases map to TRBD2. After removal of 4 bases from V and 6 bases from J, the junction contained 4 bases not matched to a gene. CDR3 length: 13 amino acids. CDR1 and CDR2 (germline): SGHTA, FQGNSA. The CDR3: CASSSLAGFEQYF. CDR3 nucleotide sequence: TGTGCCAGCAGCTCCCTAGCGGGGTTCGAGCAGTACTTC.

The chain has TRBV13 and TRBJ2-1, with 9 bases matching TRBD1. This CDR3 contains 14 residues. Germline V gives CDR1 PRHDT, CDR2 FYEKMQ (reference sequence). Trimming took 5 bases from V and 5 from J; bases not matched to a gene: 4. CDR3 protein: CASSRDRVNNEQFF. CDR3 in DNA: TGTGCCAGCAGCCGGGACAGGGTTAACAATGAGCAGTTCTTC.

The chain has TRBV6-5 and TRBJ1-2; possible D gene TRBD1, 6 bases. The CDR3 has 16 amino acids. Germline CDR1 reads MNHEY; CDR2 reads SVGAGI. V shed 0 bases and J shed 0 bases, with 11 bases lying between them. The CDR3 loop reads CASSYSKEGANYGYTF. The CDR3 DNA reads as TGTGCCAGCAGTTACTCGAAAGAGGGGGCTAACTATGGCTACACCTTC.

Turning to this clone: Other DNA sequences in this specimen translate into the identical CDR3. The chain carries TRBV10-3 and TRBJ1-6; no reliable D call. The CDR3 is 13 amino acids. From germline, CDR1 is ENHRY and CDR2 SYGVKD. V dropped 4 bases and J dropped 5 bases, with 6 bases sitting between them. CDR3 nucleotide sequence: TGTGCCATCAGTGGGACGGATAATTCACCCCTCCACTTT. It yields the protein CAISGTDNSPLHF.

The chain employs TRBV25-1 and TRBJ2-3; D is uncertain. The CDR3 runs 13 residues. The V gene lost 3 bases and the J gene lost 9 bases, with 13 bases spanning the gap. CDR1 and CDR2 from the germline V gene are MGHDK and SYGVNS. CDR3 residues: CASSDRTASTQYF. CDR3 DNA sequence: TGTGCCAGCAGTGATCGGACGGCAAGCACGCAGTATTTT.

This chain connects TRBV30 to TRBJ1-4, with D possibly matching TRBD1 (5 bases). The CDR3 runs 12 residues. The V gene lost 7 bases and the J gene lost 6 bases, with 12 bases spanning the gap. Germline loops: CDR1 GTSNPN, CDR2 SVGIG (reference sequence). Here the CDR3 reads CASNRGYEKLFF. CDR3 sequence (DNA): TGTGCCTCAAACCGGGGGTATGAAAAACTGTTTTTT. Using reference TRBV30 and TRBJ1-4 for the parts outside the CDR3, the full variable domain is SQTIHQWPATLVQPVGSPLSLECTVEGTSNPNLYWYRQAAGRGLQLLFYSVGIGQISSEVPQNLSASRPQDRQFILSSKKLLLSDSGFYLCASNRGYEKLFFGSGTQLSVL.

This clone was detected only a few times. Written as DNA, the CDR3 is TGTGCCAGCAGTTCCCCGGGATCTGAAGCTTTCTTT. Translated, it gives CASSSPGSEAFF. The genes are TRBV6-6 and TRBJ1-1; D is unclear. CDR3 length: 12 amino acids. Between the trimmed V and J ends, which lost 4 bases and 6 bases, there was a span of 9 bases. The germline V gene encodes CDR1 MNHNY and CDR2 SVGAGI (reference sequence).

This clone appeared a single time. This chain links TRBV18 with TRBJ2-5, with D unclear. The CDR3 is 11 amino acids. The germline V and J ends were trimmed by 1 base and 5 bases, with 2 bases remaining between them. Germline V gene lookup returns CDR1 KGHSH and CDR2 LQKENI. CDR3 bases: TGTGCCAGCTCACCACGGGAGACCCAGTACTTC. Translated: CASSPRETQYF.

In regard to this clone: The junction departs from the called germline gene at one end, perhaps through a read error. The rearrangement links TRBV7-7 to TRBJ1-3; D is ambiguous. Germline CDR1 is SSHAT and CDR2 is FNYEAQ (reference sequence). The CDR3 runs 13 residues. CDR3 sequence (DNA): TGTGCTAGCAGCTTCACACGGACTGGGACCATATATTTT. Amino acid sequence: CASSFTRTGTIYF.

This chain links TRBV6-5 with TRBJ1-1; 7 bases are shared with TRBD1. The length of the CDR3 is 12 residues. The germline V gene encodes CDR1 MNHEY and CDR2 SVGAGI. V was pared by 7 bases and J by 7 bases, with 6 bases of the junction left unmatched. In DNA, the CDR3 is TGTGCCAGCATACAGGGGTCCGGTGAAGCTTTCTTT. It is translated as CASIQGSGEAFF.

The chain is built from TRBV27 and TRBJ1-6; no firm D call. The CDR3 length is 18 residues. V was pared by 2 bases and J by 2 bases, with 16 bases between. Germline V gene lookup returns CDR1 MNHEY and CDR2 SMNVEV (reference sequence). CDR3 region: CASSLDVGLGPYNSPLHF. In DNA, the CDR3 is TGTGCCAGCAGTTTAGACGTCGGGTTGGGTCCCTATAATTCACCCCTCCACTTT.

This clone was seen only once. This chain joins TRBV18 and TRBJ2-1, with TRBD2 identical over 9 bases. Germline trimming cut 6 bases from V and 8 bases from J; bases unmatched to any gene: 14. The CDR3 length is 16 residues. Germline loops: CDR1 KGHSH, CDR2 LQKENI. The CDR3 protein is CASSPASGNRGDEQFF. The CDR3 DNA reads TGTGCCAGCTCTCCCGCTAGCGGGAATCGGGGGGATGAGCAGTTCTTC.

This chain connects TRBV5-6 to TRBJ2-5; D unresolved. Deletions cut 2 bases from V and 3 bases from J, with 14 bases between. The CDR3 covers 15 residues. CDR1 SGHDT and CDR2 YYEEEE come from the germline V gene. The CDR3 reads CASSLFQAEKETQYF. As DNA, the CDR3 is TGTGCCAGCAGCTTATTCCAGGCCGAAAAAGAGACCCAGTACTTC.

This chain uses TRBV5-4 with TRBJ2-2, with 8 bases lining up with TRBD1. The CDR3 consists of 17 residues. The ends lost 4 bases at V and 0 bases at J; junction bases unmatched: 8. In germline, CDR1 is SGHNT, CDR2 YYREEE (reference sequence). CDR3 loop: CASSRIMGQANTGELFF. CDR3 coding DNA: TGTGCCAGCAGCCGGATAATGGGACAGGCGAACACCGGGGAGCTGTTTTTT.

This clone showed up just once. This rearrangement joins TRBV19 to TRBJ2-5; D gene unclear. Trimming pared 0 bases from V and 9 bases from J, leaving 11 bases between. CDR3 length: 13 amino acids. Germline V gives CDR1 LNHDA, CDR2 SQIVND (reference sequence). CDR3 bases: TGTGCCAGTAGTATAGATCCTTCGACGGCCCAGTACTTC. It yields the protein CASSIDPSTAQYF.

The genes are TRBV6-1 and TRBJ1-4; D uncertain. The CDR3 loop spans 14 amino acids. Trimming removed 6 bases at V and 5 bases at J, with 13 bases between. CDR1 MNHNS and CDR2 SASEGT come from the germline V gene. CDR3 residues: CASREGAVNEKLFF. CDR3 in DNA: TGTGCCAGCAGGGAGGGAGCGGTAAATGAAAAACTGTTTTTT.